Each of the 31 T cell receptor beta chains below was sequenced from the same sample in a study of shared clonotypes between healthy human individuals. Assay: immunoSEQ multiplex PCR; the TCRdb copy retains only in-frame clones and omits some. The sample consists of about 2 million clones, roughly 94% of them appearing once. Material: naive CD4+ T cells sorted from blood. The sample's subset: CD45RA+ positively selected. The receptors come from a man between 18 and 35 years old in good health.

The V call is TRBV30, the J call TRBJ1-5; unclear D gene. The CDR3 runs to 12 residues. The germline V gene has CDR1 GTSNPN and CDR2 SVGIG (reference sequence). The V end was cut by 3 bases, the J end by 7 bases, with 10 bases between. CDR3 loop: CAWSQVGQPQHF. DNA of the CDR3: TGTGCCTGGAGCCAGGTCGGGCAGCCCCAGCATTTT.

The chain links TRBV5-6 to TRBJ2-3; possibly TRBD2 for D (5 bases). Germline CDR1 is SGHDT and CDR2 is YYEEEE. Trimming removed 4 bases from V and 4 bases from J, with 13 bases in between. The CDR3 contains 14 residues. The CDR3 loop is CASSRDKRADTQYF. The CDR3 DNA is TGTGCCAGCAGCCGGGATAAGCGCGCAGATACGCAGTATTTT.

The chain has TRBV5-6 and TRBJ1-6; D is unresolved. V was cut by 4 bases and J by 7 bases, with 12 bases left in between. Germline V CDR1 and CDR2: SGHDT, YYEEEE. CDR3 length: 14 amino acids. The CDR3 DNA reads as TGTGCCAGCAGCCGTCCTGTGGGGAATTCACCCCTCCACTTT. As protein: CASSRPVGNSPLHF.

This sequence joins TRBV27 and TRBJ2-7; 9 positions agree with TRBD1. The CDR3 covers 16 residues. V gave up 5 bases and J gave up 3 bases; unmatched junction bases: 11. Per the germline V gene, CDR1 is MNHEY and CDR2 is SMNVEV (reference sequence). CDR3 protein: CASSPVRDREYYEQYF. In nucleotides, the CDR3 is TGTGCCAGCAGTCCAGTCCGGGACAGGGAATACTACGAGCAGTACTTC.

The rearrangement links TRBV7-9 to TRBJ2-1; 13 positions match TRBD2. With V trimmed by 5 bases and J by 9 bases, 10 bases remained unmatched. The length of the CDR3 is 16 residues. Germline lookup yields CDR1 SEHNR and CDR2 FQNEAQ (reference sequence). CDR3 sequence (DNA): TGTGCCAGCAGCCCTGGTGGACTAGCGGGAGTGGGTGAGCAGTTCTTC. The encoded protein is CASSPGGLAGVGEQFF.

The DNA for the CDR3 is TGTGCCAGCAGCTTCCGTTTCGGGGGGAACACCGGGGAGCTGTTTTTT. Its protein product is CASSFRFGGNTGELFF. The rearrangement uses TRBV11-2 and TRBJ2-2, with D possibly matching TRBD2 (6 bases). The CDR3 has 16 residues. Trimming removed 3 bases from V and 1 base from J, with 12 bases in between. CDR1 SGHAT and CDR2 FQNNGV come from the germline V gene.

V and J are TRBV5-5 and TRBJ1-4; a possible D gene is TRBD1 (6 bases). Deletions cut 0 bases from V and 0 bases from J, with 12 bases between. This CDR3 contains 17 residues. Looked up from germline, CDR1 is SGHKS and CDR2 is YYEKEE (reference sequence). CDR3 sequence: CASSLGGQSATNEKLFF. CDR3 coding DNA: TGTGCCAGCAGCTTGGGAGGACAGAGTGCAACTAATGAAAAACTGTTTTTT.

This chain joins TRBV6-6 and TRBJ2-1; 10 nucleotides line up with TRBD2. CDR1 and CDR2 from the germline V gene are MNHNY and SVGAGI (reference sequence). The CDR3 extends over 14 amino acids. The V segment lost 10 bases and the J segment 3 bases; nucleotides outside the gene matches: 6. CDR3 nucleotide sequence: TGTGCCACCCGGGGGACTAGCGACTACAATGAGCAGTTCTTC. It specifies CATRGTSDYNEQFF.

This clone was seen a single time. The V gene is TRBV6-4, the J gene TRBJ2-1; D is perhaps TRBD2 (6 bases). CDR1 is MRHNA, CDR2 SNTAGT, per germline. V was cut by 2 bases and J by 9 bases, with 11 bases left in between. The CDR3 is made up of 13 amino acids. The CDR3 nucleotides read TGTGCCAGCAGTGACCTTCGGGGGAGTGAGCAGTTCTTC. The encoded protein is CASSDLRGSEQFF.

The chain recombines TRBV28 with TRBJ2-4; D is undetermined. The ends were cut back, 3 bases at V and 0 bases at J, with 6 bases in the middle. CDR1 and CDR2 (germline): MDHEN, SYDVKM. The CDR3 contains 14 residues. The CDR3 protein is CASSLELAKNIQYF. In DNA, the CDR3 is TGTGCCAGCAGTTTGGAGCTAGCCAAAAACATTCAGTACTTC.

The rearrangement uses TRBV5-1 and TRBJ1-3; TRBD1 agrees at 9 bases. The germline gives CDR1 SGHRS, CDR2 YFSETQ. This CDR3 has 17 residues. V shed 4 bases and J 0 bases; nucleotides not matched to a gene: 8. CDR3 nucleotides: TGCGCCAGCAGCCCCGTTACAGGGGGCAGCTCTGGAAACACCATATATTTT. It translates to CASSPVTGGSSGNTIYF.

This clone was recorded once. V usage is TRBV5-1 and J usage is TRBJ1-4, with D possibly matching TRBD1 (5 bases). Germline V lookup: CDR1 SGHRS, CDR2 YFSETQ. V was pared by 0 bases and J by 4 bases, with 13 bases between. This CDR3 contains 16 residues. The DNA of the CDR3 is TGCGCCAGCAGCTTGGTTCCCCCAGACAGTAATGAAAAACTGTTTTTT. Its protein product is CASSLVPPDSNEKLFF.

The V gene is TRBV6-1, the J gene TRBJ2-2; 9 bases map to TRBD2. The CDR3 is made up of 15 amino acids. Trimming cost V 4 bases and J 6 bases; bases outside gene matches: 6. Per germline, CDR1 MNHNS and CDR2 SASEGT. CDR3 bases: TGTGCCAGCAGTGTTGGGACTAGCCTTGCCGGGGAGCTGTTTTTT. This sequence encodes CASSVGTSLAGELFF.

This chain joins TRBV4-1 and TRBJ2-2; 10 bases line up with TRBD2. CDR1 and CDR2 from the germline V gene are MGHRA and YSYEKL. The CDR3 has 16 amino acids. Trimming took 4 bases from V and 7 from J; bases not matched to a gene: 9. CDR3 in amino acids: CASSLGGLANVGELFF. The CDR3, as DNA: TGCGCCAGCAGCCTTGGGGGACTAGCGAACGTCGGGGAGCTGTTTTTT.

This clone appeared a few times. This chain joins TRBV5-4 and TRBJ2-1, with 11 nucleotides matching TRBD2. Trimming took 0 bases from V and 4 from J; bases not matched to a gene: 3. CDR1 SGHNT and CDR2 YYREEE come from the germline V gene (reference sequence). The CDR3 spans 16 residues. CDR3 region: CASSLGSSGGYNEQFF. As DNA, the CDR3 is TGTGCCAGCAGCTTGGGGTCTAGCGGGGGGTACAATGAGCAGTTCTTC.

This clone was recorded once. The chain uses TRBV30 and TRBJ2-1; 9 nucleotides line up with TRBD2. The CDR3 totals 16 residues. Per the germline V gene, CDR1 is GTSNPN and CDR2 is SVGIG (reference sequence). V shed 6 bases and J 0 bases; nucleotides not matched to a gene: 9. The CDR3 sequence: CACPSGRKGSYNEQFF. The CDR3, as DNA: TGTGCCTGTCCCAGCGGGAGGAAAGGCTCCTACAATGAGCAGTTCTTC.

This chain joins TRBV28 and TRBJ2-7; D remains ambiguous. V lost 10 bases to trimming and J lost 2 bases, with 15 bases between them. The length of the CDR3 is 13 residues. Germline CDR1 and CDR2: MDHEN and SYDVKM. In DNA, the CDR3 is TGTGCCACCATAAGTGGTTATACCTACGAGCAGTACTTC. Translated, it gives CATISGYTYEQYF. The full variable domain, in which reference TRBV28 and TRBJ2-7 provide the parts outside the CDR3, is DVKVTQSSRYLVKRTGEKVFLECVQDMDHENMFWYRQDPGLGLRLIYFSYDVKMKEKGDIPEGYSVSREKKERFSLILESASTNQTSMYLCATISGYTYEQYFGPGTRLTVT.

This clone appeared a single time. V is TRBV5-1 and J is TRBJ2-7; 10 bases line up with TRBD1. This CDR3 spans 14 amino acids. From germline, CDR1 is SGHRS and CDR2 YFSETQ. With 3 bases clipped from V and 6 bases from J, the junction kept 6 bases outside the gene matches. The CDR3 loop is CASSSDRGRGEQYF. CDR3 DNA sequence: TGCGCCAGCAGCTCTGACAGGGGGCGAGGCGAGCAGTACTTC.

The chain has TRBV25-1 and TRBJ2-7; D may correspond to TRBD1 or TRBD2 (6 bases each). Per germline, CDR1 MGHDK and CDR2 SYGVNS. The CDR3 extends over 12 amino acids. The V end lost 1 base, the J end lost 11 bases, and 12 bases lay between the germline ends. DNA for the CDR3: TGTGCCAGCAGTGAATTGGGGGGCCAGGAGTACTTC. It is translated as CASSELGGQEYF.

V gene TRBV6-5 combines with J gene TRBJ1-6, with D maybe TRBD1 (6 bases). V was trimmed by 5 bases and J by 10 bases, leaving 15 bases between them. Per the germline V gene, CDR1 is MNHEY and CDR2 is SVGAGI. CDR3 length: 14 residues. CDR3 bases: TGTGCCAGCAGTAAACAGGGTCGCGGGTCACCCCTCCACTTT. Residues: CASSKQGRGSPLHF.

The rearrangement uses TRBV5-1 and TRBJ2-3; 13 bases align to TRBD2. CDR3 length: 17 amino acids. Unmatched junction bases numbered 10, after V lost 3 bases and J lost 6 bases. In germline, CDR1 is SGHRS, CDR2 YFSETQ. Here the CDR3 DNA reads TGCGCCAGCAGCTCCCGACTAGCGGGGGGATTTTGGGATACGCAGTATTTT. This codes for CASSSRLAGGFWDTQYF.

This chain links TRBV30 with TRBJ1-5, with D hard to call. The CDR3 contains 14 residues. CDR1 is GTSNPN, CDR2 SVGIG, per germline (reference sequence). The germline V and J ends were trimmed by 0 bases and 5 bases, with 11 bases remaining between them. DNA of the CDR3: TGTGCCTGGAGTGTATCTGTCAAATATCAGCCCCAGCATTTT. Protein sequence: CAWSVSVKYQPQHF.

The J gene is TRBJ1-2, the V gene TRBV7-2; D might be TRBD1 (6 bases). Germline CDR1 is SGHTA and CDR2 is FQGNSA. The CDR3 extends over 13 amino acids. The V gene lost 5 bases and the J gene lost 1 base, with 8 bases spanning the gap. CDR3 DNA: TGTGCCAGCAGCGCGGACAGTAACTATGGCTACACCTTC. Its protein is CASSADSNYGYTF. The full variable domain, in which reference TRBV7-2 and TRBJ1-2 provide the parts outside the CDR3, is GAGVSQSPSNKVTEKGKDVELRCDPISGHTALYWYRQSLGQGLEFLIYFQGNSAPDKSGLPSDRFSAERTGGSVSTLTIQRTQQEDSAVYLCASSADSNYGYTFGSGTRLTVV.

This clone was picked up one time. The chain is built from TRBV19 and TRBJ2-1; possible D gene TRBD2, 5 bases. Trimming shortened V by 5 bases and J by 2 bases, and 31 bases separated the two germline ends. CDR1 LNHDA and CDR2 SQIVND come from the germline V gene (reference sequence). This CDR3 has 21 amino acids. The CDR3 DNA reads TGTGCCAGTAGTCCCCCCCTCTTAGCGTCCAACGTCCCAACCACCTACAATGAGCAGTTCTTC. Translation gives CASSPPLLASNVPTTYNEQFF. The full variable domain, its missing parts supplied by reference TRBV19 and TRBJ2-1, is DGGITQSPKYLFRKEGQNVTLSCEQNLNHDAMYWYRQDPGQGLRLIYYSQIVNDFQKGDIAEGYSVSREKKESFPLTVTSAQKNPTAFYLCASSPPLLASNVPTTYNEQFFGPGTRLTVL.

The chain links TRBV4-2 to TRBJ1-2; 9 bases map to TRBD1. CDR1 and CDR2 from the germline V gene are LGHNA and YNFKEQ. The CDR3 is made up of 15 amino acids. J lost 4 bases, V lost 4 bases, and 7 bases had no gene match. The CDR3 bases are TGTGCCAGCAGCCGACGACAGGGGGAAGGCTATGGCTACACCTTC. Its translation is CASSRRQGEGYGYTF.

This chain connects TRBV19 to TRBJ2-3, with 8 bases fitting TRBD1. V gave up 6 bases and J gave up 2 bases; unmatched junction bases: 10. Germline V lookup: CDR1 LNHDA, CDR2 SQIVND (reference sequence). The CDR3 consists of 16 residues. As DNA, the CDR3 is TGTGCCAGTAGCCTGGCAGGGGGCATGGTCACAGATACGCAGTATTTT. Translated, it gives CASSLAGGMVTDTQYF.

In this sample, this clone turned up once. The chain uses TRBV30 and TRBJ1-5; no clear D. Germline V gene lookup returns CDR1 GTSNPN and CDR2 SVGIG (reference sequence). The CDR3 extends over 13 amino acids. V dropped 4 bases and J dropped 6 bases, with 13 bases sitting between them. The CDR3 spells CAWNKQKGQPQHF. The CDR3 DNA is TGTGCCTGGAACAAACAGAAGGGTCAGCCCCAGCATTTT.

This clone was recorded a few times. The sample holds other DNA sequences that translate to the same CDR3. This rearrangement joins TRBV2 to TRBJ1-1; D uncertain. There are 13 residues in the CDR3. The V end lost 4 bases, the J end lost 0 bases, and 6 bases lay between the germline ends. Germline CDR1 SNHLY, CDR2 FYNNEI. This chain's CDR3 is CASSAGMNTEAFF. CDR3 bases: TGTGCCAGCAGTGCCGGAATGAACACTGAAGCTTTCTTT. Drawing the rest from reference TRBV2 and TRBJ1-1, the complete variable domain is EPEVTQTPSHQVTQMGQEVILRCVPISNHLYFYWYRQILGQKVEFLVSFYNNEISEKSEIFDDQFSVERPDGSNFTLKIRSTKLEDSAMYFCASSAGMNTEAFFGQGTRLTVV.

The chain uses TRBV5-1 and TRBJ1-3; no firm D call. The CDR3 extends over 16 amino acids. The germline gives CDR1 SGHRS, CDR2 YFSETQ. Trimming removed 4 bases from V and 0 bases from J, with 14 bases in between. The CDR3 region is CASSLWTGTSGNTIYF. CDR3 nucleotide sequence: TGCGCCAGCAGCCTCTGGACGGGAACCTCTGGAAACACCATATATTTT. Filled out from reference TRBV5-1 and TRBJ1-3, the complete variable domain reads KAGVTQTPRYLIKTRGQQVTLSCSPISGHRSVSWYQQTPGQGLQFLFEYFSETQRNKGNFPGRFSGRQFSNSRSEMNVSTLELGDSALYLCASSLWTGTSGNTIYFGEGSWLTVV.

The chain combines TRBV9 with TRBJ1-6; D uncertain. V lost 2 bases and J lost 8, with 8 bases in between. CDR1 and CDR2 from the germline V gene are SGDLS and YYNGEE. This CDR3 region has 13 residues. CDR3 amino acids: CASSVDLDSPLHF. The CDR3 region has the DNA TGTGCCAGCAGCGTTGACCTTGATTCACCCCTCCACTTT.

J is TRBJ2-2 and V is TRBV7-2; D is perhaps TRBD2 (6 bases). The CDR3 totals 14 residues. Germline CDR1 is SGHTA and CDR2 is FQGNSA. Trimming removed 5 bases at V and 6 bases at J, with 13 bases between. CDR3: CASSQTPSAGELFF. DNA for the CDR3: TGTGCCAGCAGCCAGACCCCTAGCGCCGGGGAGCTGTTTTTT.